The 9 T cell receptor beta chains below come from one sample, sequenced in a study of sequential checkpoint blockade in melanoma. TCRdb's copy holds only in-frame clones and misses some; the assay was immunoSEQ multiplex PCR. Among under 40,000 clones, more than 70% were seen once, and the ten largest hold about an eighth. Treatment given: randomized to nivolumab then ipilimumab (arm A) or the reverse (arm B). The specimen was CD8+ T cells sorted from blood (inferred from file names), collected from a patient given nivolumab and ipilimumab in sequence. The receptors stem from a human donor with melanoma.

The chain joins TRBV4-1 to TRBJ1-1, with D perhaps TRBD1 (6 bases). The CDR3 runs to 15 residues. The V gene lost 1 base and the J gene lost 4 bases, with 13 bases spanning the gap. Germline CDR1 MGHRA, CDR2 YSYEKL. The chain's CDR3 is CASSQGDKSGTEAFF. The DNA for the CDR3 is TGCGCCAGCAGCCAAGGGGACAAATCGGGCACTGAAGCTTTCTTT.

V is TRBV28 and J is TRBJ2-7; 9 bases map to TRBD1. The CDR3 covers 15 residues. Germline loops: CDR1 MDHEN, CDR2 SYDVKM. V dropped 10 bases and J dropped 6; count of bases not matched to a gene: 16. CDR3 DNA: TGTGCCACTATCAACTCCGGGACAGGGTCTTCCGAGCAGTACTTC. This sequence encodes CATINSGTGSSEQYF.

The chain is built from TRBV10-1 and TRBJ2-1; no reliable D call. Germline loops: CDR1 WNHNN, CDR2 SYGVQD (reference sequence). There are 12 residues in the CDR3. V was shortened by 0 bases and J by 7 bases, with 4 bases between the two germline ends. The CDR3 coding sequence is TGCGCCAGCAGTGAGTCGAGGAATGAGCAGTTCTTC. It is translated as CASSESRNEQFF.

V gene TRBV7-2 combines with J gene TRBJ2-1; TRBD1 matches at 9 bases. CDR1 and CDR2 from the germline V gene are SGHTA and FQGNSA. CDR3 length: 14 amino acids. V lost 4 bases and J lost 7; bases outside the gene matches: 5. CDR3 loop: CASSSGTGKNEQFF. DNA of the CDR3: TGTGCCAGCAGCTCCGGGACAGGGAAGAATGAGCAGTTCTTC.

The rearrangement uses TRBV12-5 and TRBJ2-1; perhaps TRBD2 as D (6 bases). The CDR3 contains 13 residues. The germline V gene has CDR1 LGHNT and CDR2 FRNRAP. The V and J ends lost 5 bases and 7 bases respectively, with 12 bases between them. CDR3 residues: CASGPPGLNEQFF. The CDR3 DNA reads TGTGCTAGTGGTCCCCCGGGACTTAATGAGCAGTTCTTC.

The chain joins TRBV27 to TRBJ2-3, with 7 bases matching TRBD1. The trim removed 5 bases at V and 3 bases at J, leaving 8 bases unmatched. The CDR3 runs 15 residues. CDR1 is MNHEY, CDR2 SMNVEV, per germline (reference sequence). The CDR3 region has the DNA TGTGCCAGCAGTACCAGGGGGTTGCGGACAGATACGCAGTATTTT. It specifies CASSTRGLRTDTQYF.

The V gene is TRBV27, the J gene TRBJ1-2; a possible D gene is TRBD1 (5 bases). This CDR3 has 15 residues. Per the germline V gene, CDR1 is MNHEY and CDR2 is SMNVEV (reference sequence). V gave up 2 bases and J gave up 0 bases, with 10 bases separating them. The chain's CDR3 is CASSLGHISNYGYTF. The CDR3 DNA reads as TGTGCCAGCAGTTTAGGACACATCTCTAACTATGGCTACACCTTC.

J is TRBJ1-2 and V is TRBV5-4, with 8 bases matching TRBD1. Germline V lookup: CDR1 SGHNT, CDR2 YYREEE (reference sequence). The CDR3 sequence is 13 residues long. With 2 bases clipped from V and 4 bases from J, the junction kept 1 base outside the gene matches. In nucleotides, the CDR3 is TGTGCCAGCAGCTTTCAGGGGGCCTATGGCTACACCTTC. Its protein product is CASSFQGAYGYTF.

The chain uses TRBV4-1 and TRBJ2-1; 10 nucleotides match TRBD2. V trimming: 3 bases; J trimming: 3 bases; junction bases outside the gene matches: 5. Germline V gene sequence: CDR1 MGHRA, CDR2 YSYEKL. CDR3 length: 16 amino acids. CDR3 amino acids: CASSQPGTSDYNEQFF. In nucleotides, the CDR3 is TGCGCCAGCAGCCAGCCCGGGACTAGCGACTACAATGAGCAGTTCTTC.